This T cell receptor beta chain was sequenced in a study of T cells expressing NK-cell markers. Each CDR3 protein gets one entry in TCRdb, which reprocessed the 5' RACE reads and gives no DNA. This sample's clone table lists around 140,000 distinct CDR3 sequences. This CDR3 is built from 13 residues. The germline gives CDR1 SQVTM, CDR2 ANQGSEA. Sequenced: blood T cells: a sorted CD56 or NKG2C T cell subset, CD4+ or CD8+ T cells, or bulk PBMC T cells (not recorded which). This receptor was taken from a man aged 18 to 29 in good health. The genes are TRBV29-1 and TRBJ2-1; the D call from TCRdb, TRBD1, cannot be confirmed without DNA. The CDR3 is CSVGQGLSFEQFF.